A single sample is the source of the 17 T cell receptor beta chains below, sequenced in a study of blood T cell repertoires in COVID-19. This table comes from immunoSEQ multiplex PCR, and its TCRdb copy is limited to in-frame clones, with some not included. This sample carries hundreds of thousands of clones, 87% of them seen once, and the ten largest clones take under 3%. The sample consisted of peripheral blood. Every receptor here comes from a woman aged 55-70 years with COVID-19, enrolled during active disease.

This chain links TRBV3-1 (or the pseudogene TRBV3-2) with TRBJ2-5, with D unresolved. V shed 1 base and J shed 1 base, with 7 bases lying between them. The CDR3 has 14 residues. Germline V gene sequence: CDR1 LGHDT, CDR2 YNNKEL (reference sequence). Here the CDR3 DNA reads TGTGCCAGCAGCCAAGCCGTCTTCCAAGAGACCCAGTACTTC. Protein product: CASSQAVFQETQYF.

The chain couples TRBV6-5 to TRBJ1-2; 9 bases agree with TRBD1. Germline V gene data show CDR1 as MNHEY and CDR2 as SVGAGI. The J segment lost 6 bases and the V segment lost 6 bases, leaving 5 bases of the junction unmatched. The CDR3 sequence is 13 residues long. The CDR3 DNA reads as TGTGCCAGCAGGACAGGGGGAAGGGATGGCTACACCTTC. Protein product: CASRTGGRDGYTF.

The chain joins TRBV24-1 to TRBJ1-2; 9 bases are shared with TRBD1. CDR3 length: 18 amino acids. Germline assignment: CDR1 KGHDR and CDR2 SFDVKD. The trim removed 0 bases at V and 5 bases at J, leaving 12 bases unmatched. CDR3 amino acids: CATSDLMGTGRVGYGYTF. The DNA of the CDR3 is TGTGCCACCAGTGATTTGATGGGGACAGGGAGGGTTGGGTATGGCTACACCTTC.

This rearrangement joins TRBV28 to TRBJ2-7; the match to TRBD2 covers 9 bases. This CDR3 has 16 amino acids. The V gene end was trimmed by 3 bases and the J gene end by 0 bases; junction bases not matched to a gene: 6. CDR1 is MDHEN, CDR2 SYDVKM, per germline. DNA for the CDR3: TGTGCCAGCAGTTTGGGAAGCGGGGGGCCCTCCTACGAGCAGTACTTC. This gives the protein CASSLGSGGPSYEQYF.

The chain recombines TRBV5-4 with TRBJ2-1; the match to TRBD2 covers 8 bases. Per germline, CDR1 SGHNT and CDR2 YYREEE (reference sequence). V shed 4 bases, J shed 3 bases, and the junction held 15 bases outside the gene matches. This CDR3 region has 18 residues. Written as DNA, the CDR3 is TGTGCCAGCAGCCCCGGTAGTAGTAGGGGACTAGGCTACAATGAGCAGTTCTTC. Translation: CASSPGSSRGLGYNEQFF.

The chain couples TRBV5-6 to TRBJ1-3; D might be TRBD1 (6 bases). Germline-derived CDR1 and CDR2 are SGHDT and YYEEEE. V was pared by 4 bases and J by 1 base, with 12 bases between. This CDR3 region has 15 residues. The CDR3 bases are TGTGCCAGCAGCCATGGACAGTTATCTGGAAACACCATATATTTT. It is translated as CASSHGQLSGNTIYF.

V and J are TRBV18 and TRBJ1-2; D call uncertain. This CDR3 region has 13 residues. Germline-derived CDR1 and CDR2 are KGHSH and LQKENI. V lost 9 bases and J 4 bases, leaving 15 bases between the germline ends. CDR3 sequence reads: CASTGDQTYGYTF. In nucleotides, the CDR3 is TGTGCCAGTACTGGAGATCAAACCTATGGCTACACCTTC.

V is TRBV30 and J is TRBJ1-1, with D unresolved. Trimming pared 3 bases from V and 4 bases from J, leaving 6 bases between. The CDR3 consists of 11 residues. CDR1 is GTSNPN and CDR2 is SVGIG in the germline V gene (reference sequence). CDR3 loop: CAWRRSTEAFF. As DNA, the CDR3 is TGTGCCTGGAGGAGAAGCACTGAAGCTTTCTTT.

The CDR3 here is CASSSTSYDRPGYTF. CDR3 DNA sequence: TGTGCCAGCAGCTCCACTAGCTACGACAGACCTGGCTACACCTTC. The chain uses TRBV7-9 and TRBJ1-2; D perhaps matches TRBD1 (5 bases). Germline lookup yields CDR1 SEHNR and CDR2 FQNEAQ (reference sequence). The CDR3 has 15 amino acids. V dropped 4 bases and J dropped 7 bases, with 19 bases sitting between them.

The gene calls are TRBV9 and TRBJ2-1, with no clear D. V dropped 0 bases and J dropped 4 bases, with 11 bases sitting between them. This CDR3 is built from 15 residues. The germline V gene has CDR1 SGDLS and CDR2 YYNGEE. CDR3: CASSVGFVSYNEQFF. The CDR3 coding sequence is TGTGCCAGCAGCGTAGGTTTCGTCAGTTACAATGAGCAGTTCTTC. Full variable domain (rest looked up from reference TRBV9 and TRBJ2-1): DSGVTQTPKHLITATGQRVTLRCSPRSGDLSVYWYQQSLDQGLQFLIQYYNGEERAKGNILERFSAQQFPDLHSELNLSSLELGDSALYFCASSVGFVSYNEQFFGPGTRLTVL.

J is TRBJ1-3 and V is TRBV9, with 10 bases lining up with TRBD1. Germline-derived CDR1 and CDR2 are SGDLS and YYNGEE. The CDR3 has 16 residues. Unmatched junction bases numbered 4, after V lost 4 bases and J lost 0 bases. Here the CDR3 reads CASSTGQGFSGNTIYF. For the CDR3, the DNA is TGTGCCAGCAGCACGGGACAGGGGTTCTCTGGAAACACCATATATTTT.

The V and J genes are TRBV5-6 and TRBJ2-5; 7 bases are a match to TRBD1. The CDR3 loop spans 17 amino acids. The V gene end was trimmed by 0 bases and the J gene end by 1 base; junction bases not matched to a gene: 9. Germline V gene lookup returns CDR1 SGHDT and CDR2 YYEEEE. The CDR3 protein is CASSLAFKRGPQETQYF. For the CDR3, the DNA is TGTGCCAGCAGCTTGGCCTTTAAAAGGGGGCCCCAAGAGACCCAGTACTTC. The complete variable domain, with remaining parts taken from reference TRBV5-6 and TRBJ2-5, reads DAGVTQSPTHLIKTRGQQVTLRCSPKSGHDTVSWYQQALGQGPQFIFQYYEEEERQRGNFPDRFSGHQFPNYSSELNVNALLLGDSALYLCASSLAFKRGPQETQYFGPGTRLLVL.

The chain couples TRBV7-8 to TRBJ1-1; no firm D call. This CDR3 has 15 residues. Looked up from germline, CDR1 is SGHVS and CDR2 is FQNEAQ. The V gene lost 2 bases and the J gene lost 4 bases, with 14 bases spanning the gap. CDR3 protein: CASSLSIGAGTEAFF. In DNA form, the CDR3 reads TGTGCCAGCAGCTTAAGTATAGGAGCGGGCACTGAAGCTTTCTTT.

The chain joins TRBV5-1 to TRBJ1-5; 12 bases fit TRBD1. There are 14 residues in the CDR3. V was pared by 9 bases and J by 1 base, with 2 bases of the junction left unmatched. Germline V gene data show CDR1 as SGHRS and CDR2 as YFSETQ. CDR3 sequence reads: CATGQGASNQPQHF. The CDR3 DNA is TGCGCCACGGGACAGGGGGCAAGCAATCAGCCCCAGCATTTT. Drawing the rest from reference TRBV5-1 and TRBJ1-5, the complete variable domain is KAGVTQTPRYLIKTRGQQVTLSCSPISGHRSVSWYQQTPGQGLQFLFEYFSETQRNKGNFPGRFSGRQFSNSRSEMNVSTLELGDSALYLCATGQGASNQPQHFGDGTRLSIL.

The CDR3 loop reads CASTLRGGGNEQFF. DNA of the CDR3: TGTGCCAGTACTCTCCGGGGGGGAGGCAATGAGCAGTTCTTC. The chain recombines TRBV19 with TRBJ2-1; 8 bases align to TRBD2. Germline loops: CDR1 LNHDA, CDR2 SQIVND (reference sequence). The CDR3 runs to 14 residues. V shed 7 bases, J shed 6 bases, and the junction held 8 bases outside the gene matches.

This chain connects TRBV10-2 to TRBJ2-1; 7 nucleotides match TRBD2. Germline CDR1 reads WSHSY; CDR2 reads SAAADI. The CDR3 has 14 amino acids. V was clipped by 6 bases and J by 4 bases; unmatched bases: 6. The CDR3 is CASRGAGQYNEQFF. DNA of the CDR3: TGCGCCAGCAGGGGAGCGGGGCAGTACAATGAGCAGTTCTTC.

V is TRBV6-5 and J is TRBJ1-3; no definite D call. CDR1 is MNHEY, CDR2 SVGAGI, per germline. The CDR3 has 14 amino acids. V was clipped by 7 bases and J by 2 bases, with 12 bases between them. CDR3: CASTTPGPGNTIYF. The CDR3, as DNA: TGTGCCAGCACCACCCCAGGCCCTGGAAACACCATATATTTT.